This is a list of T cell receptor beta chains from one sample in a study of blood T cell repertoires in COVID-19. The table came from immunoSEQ multiplex PCR; TCRdb's copy has only in-frame clones and leaves some out. The sample has 200,000 or so clones, 70% to 90% seen once. The sample taken for sequencing was PBMCs or T cells enriched from blood (not recorded which). These receptors were obtained from a young man who had recovered from COVID-19. Each CDR3 is given with its conserved first and last residue. D genes are given only for firm matches. The listing skips clone size in some rows; elsewhere it reads once, few, many or a size class.

>.|TRBV5-6|.|TRBJ1-1
TGTGCCAGCACCACCTGGGGAGGGACTGAAGCTTTCTTT
CASTTWGGTEAFF
>.|TRBV10-2|few|TRBJ2-1
TGCGCCAGCAGTGAGTCTTTGGATAGCGGCACCAACAATGAGCAGTTCTTC
CASSESLDSGTNNEQFF
>.|TRBV19|.|TRBJ1-1
TGTGCCAGTAGTCCAGGGTTGCGGGAAGCTTTCTTT
CASSPGLREAFF
>.|TRBV5-1|.|TRBJ1-4
TGCGCCAGCAGCTTGGCGGGAGGGTTTCATGAAAAACTGTTTTTT
CASSLAGGFHEKLFF
>TRBD1|TRBV5-1|.|TRBJ2-3
TGCGCCAGCAGCCCCGGACAGGCCAACGCGAATACGCAGTATTTT
CASSPGQANANTQYF
>.|TRBV5-1|.|TRBJ2-3
TGCGCCAGCAGCTCCCTGTCGAGGGGAGGTACGCAGTATTTT
CASSSLSRGGTQYF
>TRBD1|TRBV28|.|TRBJ2-1
TGTGCCAGCAACCTCCGGCCCGGGACAGGGGAGGCCTCCTACAATGAGCAGTTCTTC
CASNLRPGTGEASYNEQFF
>.|TRBV11-1|.|TRBJ2-7
TGTGCCAGCAGCTTTACCGGGGGCTCCTACGAGCAGTACTTC
CASSFTGGSYEQYF
>.|TRBV27|.|TRBJ1-5
TGTGCCAGCAGTTCTTCCGGCAATCAGCCCCAGCATTTT
CASSSSGNQPQHF
>TRBD1|TRBV18|.|TRBJ2-1
TGTGCCAGCTCACCGGGACAGGGGGCGCGGCGTGAGCAGTTCTTC
CASSPGQGARREQFF
>TRBD2|TRBV5-4|.|TRBJ2-5
TGTGCCAGCACATCGGGGGGGCAAGAGACCCAGTACTTC
CASTSGGQETQYF
>TRBD1|TRBV2|.|TRBJ1-5
TGTGCCAGCAACCGCGGGACAGGGGGTTTGAGCAATCAGCCCCAGCATTTT
CASNRGTGGLSNQPQHF
>.|TRBV3-1/TRBV3-2|once|TRBJ1-2
TGTGCCAGCAGCCAAGGACAACGCCTTAACTATGGCTACACCTTC
CASSQGQRLNYGYTF
>TRBD1|TRBV5-6|.|TRBJ1-5
TGTGCCAGCAGCTTGGGCCAGTGGACAGGGGGAGACCAGCCCCAGCATTTT
CASSLGQWTGGDQPQHF
>TRBD1|TRBV6-6|.|TRBJ1-2
TGTGCCAGCAGTCTTGGACAGGCTAACTATGGCTACACCTTC
CASSLGQANYGYTF
>.|TRBV18|.|TRBJ2-7
TGTGCCAGCTCACCACCGGGACAAACCTCGAGGGAGCAGTACTTC
CASSPPGQTSREQYF
>.|TRBV18|.|TRBJ2-5
TGTGCCAGCTCACCACCTATCCAAGAGACCCAGTACTTC
CASSPPIQETQYF
>.|TRBV6-5|few|TRBJ2-7
TGTGCCAGCTCCGGGACACCATACTACGAGCAGTACTTC
CASSGTPYYEQYF
>.|TRBV12-5|.|TRBJ2-1
TGTGCTAGTGGTTTGGTAAGGGGAAGCTCCTACAATGAGCAGTTCTTC
CASGLVRGSSYNEQFF
>.|TRBV7-2|.|TRBJ1-4
TGTGCCAGCAGCTTATCAGCAACTAATGAAAAACTGTTTTTT
CASSLSATNEKLFF
>TRBD2|TRBV3-1/TRBV3-2|once|TRBJ2-4
TGTGCCAGCAGCCAGACTTCTAGCGGGGCCAAAAACATTCAGTACTTC
CASSQTSSGAKNIQYF
>.|TRBV6-5|.|TRBJ2-7
TGTGCCAGCAGTTACATGGGCACAGCCTACGAGCAGTACTTC
CASSYMGTAYEQYF
>.|TRBV28|.|TRBJ1-3
TGTGCCAGCAGCTCTGACAGGCTTTCAAACACCATATATTTT
CASSSDRLSNTIYF
>.|TRBV7-2|.|TRBJ1-3
TGTGCCAGCAGCTTAGTTCAGGGAAACACCATATATTTT
CASSLVQGNTIYF
>TRBD2|TRBV11-3|.|TRBJ2-3
TGTGCCAGCAGCCCCCGGGATCTAGCGGGTACAGATACGCAGTATTTT
CASSPRDLAGTDTQYF
>.|TRBV30|.|TRBJ1-2
TGTGCCTGGAGTAGAGGGAACTATGGCTACACCTTC
CAWSRGNYGYTF
>TRBD1|TRBV5-5|.|TRBJ1-2
TGTGCCAGCATCCAACCGGGACAGGGGTTTGGCTACACCTTC
CASIQPGQGFGYTF
>TRBD1|TRBV11-3|.|TRBJ2-1
TGTGCCAGCAAAGGGACAGGGTACAATGAGCAGTTCTTC
CASKGTGYNEQFF
>TRBD2|TRBV29-1|.|TRBJ2-5
TGCAGCGTTGAAGATCTTCCGATCCAGGCTAGCGGGGTGGAGACCCAGTACTTC
CSVEDLPIQASGVETQYF